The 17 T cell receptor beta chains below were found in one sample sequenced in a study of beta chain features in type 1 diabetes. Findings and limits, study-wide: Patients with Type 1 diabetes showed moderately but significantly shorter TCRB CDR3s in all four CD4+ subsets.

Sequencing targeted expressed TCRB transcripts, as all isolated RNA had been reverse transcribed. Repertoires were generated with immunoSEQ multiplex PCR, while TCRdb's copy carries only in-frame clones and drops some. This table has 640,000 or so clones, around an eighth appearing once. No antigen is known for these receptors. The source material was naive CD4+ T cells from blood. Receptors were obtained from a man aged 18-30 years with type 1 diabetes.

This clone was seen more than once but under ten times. The CDR3 DNA follows: TGCAGTATAGGGAGTTCAGCTTTCTTT. Its protein product is CSIGSSAFF. This chain uses TRBV20-1 with TRBJ1-1; D is unclear. Germline V gives CDR1 DFQATT, CDR2 SNEGSKA (reference sequence). The CDR3 runs to 9 residues. V lost 8 bases to trimming and J lost 10 bases, with 11 bases between them.

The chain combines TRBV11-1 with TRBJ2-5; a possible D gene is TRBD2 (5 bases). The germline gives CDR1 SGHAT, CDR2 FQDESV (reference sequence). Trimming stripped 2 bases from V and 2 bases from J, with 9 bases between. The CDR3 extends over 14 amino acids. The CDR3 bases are TGTGCCAGCAGCTTAAGAAGGACTCAAGAGACCCAGTACTTC. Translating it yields CASSLRRTQETQYF.

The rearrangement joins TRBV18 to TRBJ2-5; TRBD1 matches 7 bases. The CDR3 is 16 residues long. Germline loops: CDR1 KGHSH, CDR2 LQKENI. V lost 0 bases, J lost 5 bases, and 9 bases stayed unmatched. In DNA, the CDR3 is TGTGCCAGCTCACCACCGGGTCTAGGGACAGCGGAGACCCAGTACTTC. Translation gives CASSPPGLGTAETQYF.

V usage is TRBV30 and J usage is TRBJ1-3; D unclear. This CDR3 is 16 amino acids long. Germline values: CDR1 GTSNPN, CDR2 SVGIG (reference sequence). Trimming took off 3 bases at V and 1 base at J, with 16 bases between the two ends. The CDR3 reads CAWSPGRPSSGNTIYF. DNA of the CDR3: TGTGCCTGGAGCCCGGGCAGACCAAGTTCTGGAAACACCATATATTTT.

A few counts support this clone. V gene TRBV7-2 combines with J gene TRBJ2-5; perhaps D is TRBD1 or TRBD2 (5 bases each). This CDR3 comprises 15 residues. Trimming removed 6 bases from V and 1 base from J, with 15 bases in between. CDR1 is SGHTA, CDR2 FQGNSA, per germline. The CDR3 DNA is TGTGCCAGCAGTCGCTCCTCCGGGACCCAAGAGACCCAGTACTTC. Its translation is CASSRSSGTQETQYF.

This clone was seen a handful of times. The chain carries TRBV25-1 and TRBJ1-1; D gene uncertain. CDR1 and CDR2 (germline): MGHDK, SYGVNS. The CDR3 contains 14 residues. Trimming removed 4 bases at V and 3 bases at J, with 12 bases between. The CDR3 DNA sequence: TGTGCCAGCAGTGTTTCCGGTGGGGACACTGAAGCTTTCTTT. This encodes CASSVSGGDTEAFF.

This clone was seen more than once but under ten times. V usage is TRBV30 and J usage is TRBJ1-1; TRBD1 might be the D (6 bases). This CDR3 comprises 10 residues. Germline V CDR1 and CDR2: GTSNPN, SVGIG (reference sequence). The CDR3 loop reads CVGARTEAFF. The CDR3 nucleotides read TGTGTGGGGGCGCGGACTGAAGCTTTCTTT.

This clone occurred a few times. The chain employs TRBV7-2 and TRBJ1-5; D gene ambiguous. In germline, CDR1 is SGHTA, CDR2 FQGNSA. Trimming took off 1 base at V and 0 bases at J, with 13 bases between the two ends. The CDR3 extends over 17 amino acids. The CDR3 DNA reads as TGTGCCAGCAGCTTAGTTGGGAAGGAGACTAGCAATCAGCCCCAGCATTTT. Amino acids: CASSLVGKETSNQPQHF.

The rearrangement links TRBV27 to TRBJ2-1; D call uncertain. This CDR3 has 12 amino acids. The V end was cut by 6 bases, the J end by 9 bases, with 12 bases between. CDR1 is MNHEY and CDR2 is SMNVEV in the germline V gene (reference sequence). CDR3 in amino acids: CASRGNLGEQFF. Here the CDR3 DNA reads TGTGCCAGCAGAGGCAACCTGGGTGAGCAGTTCTTC.

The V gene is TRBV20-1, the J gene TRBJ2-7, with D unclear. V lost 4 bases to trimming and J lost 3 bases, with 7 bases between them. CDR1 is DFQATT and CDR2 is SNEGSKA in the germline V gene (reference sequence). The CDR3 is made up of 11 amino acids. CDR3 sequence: CSANQVYEQYF. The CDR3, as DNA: TGCAGTGCTAACCAAGTCTACGAGCAGTACTTC.

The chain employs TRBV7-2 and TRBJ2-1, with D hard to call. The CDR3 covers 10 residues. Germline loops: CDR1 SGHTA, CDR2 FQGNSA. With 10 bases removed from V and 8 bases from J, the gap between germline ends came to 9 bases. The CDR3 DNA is TGTGCCACGTTATTCGATGAGCAGTTCTTC. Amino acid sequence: CATLFDEQFF.

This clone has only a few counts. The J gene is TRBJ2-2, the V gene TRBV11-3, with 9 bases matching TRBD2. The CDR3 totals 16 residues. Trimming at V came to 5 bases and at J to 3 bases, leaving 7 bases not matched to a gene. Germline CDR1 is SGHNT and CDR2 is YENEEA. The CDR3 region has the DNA TGTGCCAGCAGCCCCGGTAGCGGGGGTTACACCGGGGAGCTGTTTTTT. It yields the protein CASSPGSGGYTGELFF.

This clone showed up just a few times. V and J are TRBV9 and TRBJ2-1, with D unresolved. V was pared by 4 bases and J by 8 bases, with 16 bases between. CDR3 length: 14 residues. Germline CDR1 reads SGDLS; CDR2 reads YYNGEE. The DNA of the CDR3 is TGTGCCAGCAGCTTAGAATTGGGTATCTATGAGCAGTTCTTC. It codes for CASSLELGIYEQFF.

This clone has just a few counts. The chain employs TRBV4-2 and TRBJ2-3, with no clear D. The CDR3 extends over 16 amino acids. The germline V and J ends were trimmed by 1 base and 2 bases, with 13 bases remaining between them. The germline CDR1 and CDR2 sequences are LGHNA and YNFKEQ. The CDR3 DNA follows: TGTGCCAGCAGCCAAGCGAAGACAAGTCTCACAGATACGCAGTATTTT. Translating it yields CASSQAKTSLTDTQYF.

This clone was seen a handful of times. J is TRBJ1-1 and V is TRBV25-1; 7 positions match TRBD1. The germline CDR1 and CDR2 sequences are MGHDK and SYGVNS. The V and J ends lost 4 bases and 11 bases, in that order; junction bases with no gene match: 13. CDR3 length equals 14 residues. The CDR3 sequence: CASSGQGPGTGAFF. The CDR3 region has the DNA TGTGCCAGCAGTGGACAGGGCCCCGGCACTGGGGCTTTCTTT.

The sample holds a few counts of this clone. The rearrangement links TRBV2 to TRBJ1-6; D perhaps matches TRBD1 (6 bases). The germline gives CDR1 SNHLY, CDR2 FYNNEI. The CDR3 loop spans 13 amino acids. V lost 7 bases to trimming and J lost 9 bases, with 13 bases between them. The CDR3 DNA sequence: TGTGCCAGCATAGGACAGAGGCCTTCACCCCTCCACTTT. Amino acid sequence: CASIGQRPSPLHF.

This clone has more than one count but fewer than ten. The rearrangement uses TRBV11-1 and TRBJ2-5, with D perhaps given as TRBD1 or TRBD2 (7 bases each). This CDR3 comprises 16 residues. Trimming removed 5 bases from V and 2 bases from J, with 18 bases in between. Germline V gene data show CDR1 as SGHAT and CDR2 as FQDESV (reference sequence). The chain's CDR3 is CASSLLAGGVQETQYF. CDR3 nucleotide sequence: TGTGCCAGCAGCCTCCTAGCAGGGGGGGTACAAGAGACCCAGTACTTC. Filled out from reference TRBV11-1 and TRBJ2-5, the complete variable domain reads EAEVAQSPRYKITEKSQAVAFWCDPISGHATLYWYRQILGQGPELLVQFQDESVVDDSQLPKDRFSAERLKGVDSTLKIQPAELGDSAMYLCASSLLAGGVQETQYFGPGTRLLVL.